The rows below give T cell receptor beta chains drawn from one sample of a study of blood T cells in healthy people across ages. MiXCR, applied by TCRdb to the 5' RACE reads, yields one record per CDR3 protein. Of fewer than 2,000,000 distinct CDR3 sequences listed, about 39% are singletons. Sequenced material: blood. Receptors were obtained from a human donor in good health. The CDR3 runs from the conserved cysteine through the conserved F or W. A D gene is named only where the DNA matches it firmly. Clone size is shown for a subset of rows, as once, few, many or a class of expanded clone.

TRBV9,-,-,TRBJ1-2,CASSPRHNNYGYTF,TGTGCCAGCAGCCCACGACACAATAACTATGGCTACACCTTC
TRBV7-2,-,-,TRBJ1-5,CASSLMGNSNQPQHF,TGTGCCAGCAGCTTAATGGGGAATAGCAATCAGCCCCAGCATTTT
TRBV20-1,-,-,TRBJ1-2,CSARDWGKTRRGYTF,TGCAGTGCTAGAGATTGGGGAAAAACTCGACGGGGCTACACTTTC
TRBV12-3/TRBV12-4,-,-,TRBJ2-5,CATQRSPRETQYF,TGTGCCACCCAGAGATCCCCACGAGAGACCCAGTACTTC
TRBV20-1,-,-,TRBJ2-7,CSASSSGRSYEQYF,TGCAGTGCTAGCTCTTCGGGGAGATCCTACGAGCAGTACTTC
TRBV30,-,-,TRBJ1-6,CAWALTGNSPLHF,TGTGCCTGGGCTTTGACGGGTAATTCACCCCTCCACTTT
TRBV9,-,TRBD1,TRBJ2-5,CASSPGTGIRETQYF,TGTGCCAGCAGCCCTGGGACAGGGATACGGGAGACCCAGTACTTC
TRBV4-1,-,TRBD1,TRBJ1-6,CASSLGQGNAPLHF,TGCGCCAGCAGCCTCGGACAGGGGAACGCACCCCTCCACTTT
TRBV6-5,-,TRBD1,TRBJ1-4,CASSWAGTDEKRFF,TGTGCCAGCAGCTGGGCAGGGACAGACGAAAAACGGTTTTTT
TRBV6-6,-,-,TRBJ1-1,CASSYEGETEAFF,TGTGCCAGCAGTTATGAAGGGGAAACTGAAGCTTTCTTT
TRBV27,-,TRBD1,TRBJ1-4,CTSSPWTGKEEKLFF,TGTACCAGCAGTCCTTGGACAGGGAAAGAGGAAAAACTGTTTTTT
TRBV28,few,-,TRBJ2-7,CASSFPGVYEQYF,TGTGCCAGCAGTTTTCCAGGGGTCTACGAGCAGTACTTC
TRBV4-3,-,-,TRBJ2-1,CASSQDARHSSYNEQFF,TGCGCCAGCAGCCAAGATGCGCGGCATTCCTCCTACAATGAGCAGTTCTTC